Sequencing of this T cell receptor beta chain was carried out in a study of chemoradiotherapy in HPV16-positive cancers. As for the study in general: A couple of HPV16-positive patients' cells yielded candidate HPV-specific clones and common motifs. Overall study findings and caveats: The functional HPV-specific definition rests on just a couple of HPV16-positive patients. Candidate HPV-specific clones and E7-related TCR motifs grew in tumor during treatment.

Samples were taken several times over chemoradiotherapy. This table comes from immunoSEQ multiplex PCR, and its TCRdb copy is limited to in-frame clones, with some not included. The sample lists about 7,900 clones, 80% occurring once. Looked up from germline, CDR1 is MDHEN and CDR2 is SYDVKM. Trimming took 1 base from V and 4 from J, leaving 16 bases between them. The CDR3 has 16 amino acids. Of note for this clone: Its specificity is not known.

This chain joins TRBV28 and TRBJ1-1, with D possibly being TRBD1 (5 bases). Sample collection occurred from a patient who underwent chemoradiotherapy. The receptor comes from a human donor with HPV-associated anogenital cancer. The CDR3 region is CASSLSPGGRGTEAFF. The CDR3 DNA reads TGTGCCAGCAGTTTATCCCCTGGGGGGAGGGGCACTGAAGCTTTCTTT.